Listed here are 28 T cell receptor beta chains from one sample, sequenced in a study of naive and memory T cell subsets (dated 2017 in TCRdb). The protocol used for the library was UMI-ligation and nested PCR. Reads for this sample came from an Illumina MiSeq. To cover both TRBC1 and TRBC2, the beta constant-region primer consisted of an equimolar mix of two oligonucleotides. TCRdb reprocessed the public reads (quality trimming at Q25 with fastp, clone calling with MiXCR) and kept in-frame beta chains. For every CDR3 protein sequence, its rows merge into one entry that carries the most common genes and DNA. The sample includes around 30,000 distinct CDR3 sequences, with around 10% observed a single time. Approximately 15% of the sample goes to the ten largest clones. The source material was effector memory CD4+ T cells from blood. The cell subset or site label for this specimen denotes: effector memory, CD45RA- CD27-. These receptors originate from a human donor in good health.

This clonotype has at least ten counts. The chain uses TRBV18 and TRBJ2-1; D gene unclear. Germline V gene lookup returns CDR1 KGHSH and CDR2 LQKENI. Between the trimmed V and J ends, which lost 3 bases and 1 base, there was a span of 16 bases. The CDR3 runs to 17 residues. CDR3 sequence (DNA): TGTGCCAGCTCACCCCCGACTGCTTACATTTCCTACAATGAGCAGTTCTTC. This gives the protein CASSPPTAYISYNEQFF.

This clonotype was recorded a few times. The gene calls are TRBV11-3 and TRBJ1-2, with D unresolved. Trimming cost V 0 bases and J 3 bases, with 17 bases left between them. Germline V gene data show CDR1 as SGHNT and CDR2 as YENEEA. The CDR3 runs 17 residues. The chain's CDR3 is CASSLDYLGSKHYGYTF. In nucleotides, the CDR3 is TGTGCCAGCAGCTTAGATTATCTGGGGTCTAAACACTATGGCTACACCTTC.

The chain has TRBV3-1 and TRBJ2-4, with TRBD1 matching over 9 bases. Germline-derived CDR1 and CDR2 are LGHDT and YNNKEL (reference sequence). Trimming cost V 1 base and J 3 bases; bases outside gene matches: 1. The CDR3 sequence is 15 residues long. In DNA form, the CDR3 reads TGTGCCAGCAGCCAAGGACAGGGGGTCAAAAACATTCAGTACTTC. This sequence encodes CASSQGQGVKNIQYF.

The sample holds a few counts of this clonotype. The gene calls are TRBV6-2 or TRBV6-3 and TRBJ2-2; D is tentatively TRBD1 or TRBD2 (5 bases each). Germline V CDR1 and CDR2: MNHEY, SVGEGT. V lost 11 bases to trimming and J lost 1 base, with 17 bases between them. CDR3 length: 15 amino acids. Here the CDR3 DNA reads TGTGCCGTCCTTGGGGGAGCCCTGAACACCGGGGAGCTGTTTTTT. Protein sequence: CAVLGGALNTGELFF.

This clonotype was observed a few times. The chain employs TRBV30 and TRBJ1-5; no clear D. The germline V gene encodes CDR1 GTSNPN and CDR2 SVGIG (reference sequence). Trimming shortened V by 3 bases and J by 1 base, and 13 bases separated the two germline ends. The CDR3 contains 15 residues. The CDR3 sequence is CAWSAAGASNQPQHF. The CDR3 DNA reads TGTGCCTGGAGCGCAGCGGGTGCGAGCAATCAGCCCCAGCATTTT.

Only a few counts were recorded for this clonotype. This clone may be a read error of a much larger clone one base away. This is likely a read error, given that the CDR3 carries no conserved phenylalanine or tryptophan at its end. This chain uses TRBV30 with TRBJ1-1; D is perhaps TRBD1 (5 bases). Germline V gene lookup returns CDR1 GTSNPN and CDR2 SVGIG (reference sequence). This CDR3 has 13 residues. V lost 2 bases to trimming and J lost 1 base, with 8 bases between them. CDR3 nucleotide sequence: TGTGCCTGGAGTCCAGGGAAGAACACTGAAGCTTTCCTT. This gives the protein CAWSPGKNTEAFL.

V usage is TRBV20-1 and J usage is TRBJ1-2, with unresolved D. V was clipped by 0 bases and J by 2 bases, with 7 bases between them. CDR1 DFQATT and CDR2 SNEGSKA come from the germline V gene (reference sequence). The CDR3 spans 13 residues. The CDR3 sequence: CSARDGRNYGYTF. CDR3 nucleotides: TGCAGTGCTAGAGATGGCCGGAACTATGGCTACACCTTC.

The genes are TRBV5-6 and TRBJ1-6; D gene unclear. V lost 2 bases and J lost 6, with 9 bases in between. Germline V gene data show CDR1 as SGHDT and CDR2 as YYEEEE. The CDR3 totals 14 residues. The CDR3 DNA reads as TGTGCCAGCAGCTTCCCGGGATCTAATTCACCCCTCCACTTT. Its protein product is CASSFPGSNSPLHF. The full variable domain, with the rest looked up from reference TRBV5-6 and TRBJ1-6, is DAGVTQSPTHLIKTRGQQVTLRCSPKSGHDTVSWYQQALGQGPQFIFQYYEEEERQRGNFPDRFSGHQFPNYSSELNVNALLLGDSALYLCASSFPGSNSPLHFGNGTRLTVT.

V is TRBV27 and J is TRBJ2-7, with 9 bases that match TRBD1. The CDR3 is 15 residues long. The germline V gene encodes CDR1 MNHEY and CDR2 SMNVEV (reference sequence). J gave up 9 bases and V 4 bases, and 13 bases lay outside the gene matches. CDR3 loop: CASSSLGQGGVLQYF. The CDR3 DNA is TGTGCCAGCAGTTCCCTGGGACAGGGAGGTGTGCTGCAGTACTTC.

The V gene is TRBV20-1, the J gene TRBJ2-2; TRBD2 might be the D (5 bases). Trimming pared 1 base from V and 7 bases from J, leaving 7 bases between. The germline V gene has CDR1 DFQATT and CDR2 SNEGSKA (reference sequence). The CDR3 has 12 amino acids. The CDR3 sequence: CSARGGVGELFF. The CDR3 DNA reads as TGCAGTGCTAGAGGGGGAGTCGGGGAGCTGTTTTTT.

In its sample, this clonotype was seen a few times. The V and J genes are TRBV7-2 and TRBJ2-3; 10 bases map to TRBD2. J lost 2 bases, V lost 7 bases, and 6 bases had no gene match. CDR1 is SGHTA, CDR2 FQGNSA, per germline. This CDR3 has 15 residues. The CDR3, as DNA: TGTGCCAGCACCCCAGCGGGAGGGCCCACAGATACGCAGTATTTT. Its protein product is CASTPAGGPTDTQYF.

The chain recombines TRBV12-5 with TRBJ1-4, with D perhaps TRBD1 (5 bases). The CDR3 is made up of 13 amino acids. From germline, CDR1 is LGHNT and CDR2 FRNRAP. With 8 bases removed from V and 6 bases from J, the gap between germline ends came to 13 bases. CDR3 DNA sequence: TGTGCTAGTCGACGGGGGAGAGATGAAAAACTGTTTTTT. Amino acids: CASRRGRDEKLFF. Together with reference TRBV12-5 and TRBJ1-4, the CDR3 gives the full variable domain: DARVTQTPRHKVTEMGQEVTMRCQPILGHNTVFWYRQTMMQGLELLAYFRNRAPLDDSGMPKDRFSAEMPDATLATLKIQPSEPRDSAVYFCASRRGRDEKLFFGSGTQLSVL.

This clonotype has just a few counts. The genes are TRBV3-1 and TRBJ2-7, with D possibly matching TRBD2 (6 bases). Trimming shortened V by 3 bases and J by 3 bases, and 12 bases separated the two germline ends. This CDR3 region has 14 residues. From germline, CDR1 is LGHDT and CDR2 YNNKEL (reference sequence). The CDR3 here is CASSQTGLSYEQYF. The DNA for the CDR3 is TGTGCCAGCAGCCAGACGGGACTCAGCTACGAGCAGTACTTC.

This chain uses TRBV2 with TRBJ1-5; D may be TRBD1 (6 bases). CDR3 length equals 14 residues. Germline CDR1 reads SNHLY; CDR2 reads FYNNEI. V lost 6 bases to trimming and J lost 5 bases, with 14 bases between them. The CDR3 loop is CASSARTAHQPQHF. The CDR3 nucleotides read TGTGCCAGCAGCGCAAGGACAGCTCATCAGCCCCAGCATTTT.

The chain combines TRBV6-5 with TRBJ2-2; D not resolved. V was shortened by 6 bases and J by 6 bases, with 20 bases between the two germline ends. Germline V CDR1 and CDR2: MNHEY, SVGAGI. This CDR3 is built from 16 residues. CDR3 sequence: CASSRTPLDGPGELFF. The CDR3 nucleotides read TGTGCCAGCAGCCGTACTCCCCTTGACGGGCCCGGGGAGCTGTTTTTT.

The V and J genes are TRBV7-2 and TRBJ2-5; 14 bases are shared with TRBD2. With 4 bases clipped from V and 5 bases from J, the junction kept 15 bases outside the gene matches. Germline V gene sequence: CDR1 SGHTA, CDR2 FQGNSA. The CDR3 has 19 residues. The CDR3 DNA is TGTGCCAGCAGCTCAAAGGGGACAGGACTAGCGGGGGGCCGGGAGACCCAGTACTTC. Residues: CASSSKGTGLAGGRETQYF.

This clonotype was picked up a small number of times. The J gene is TRBJ1-2, the V gene TRBV19, with a possible D match to TRBD1 (5 bases). V lost 5 bases and J 6 bases, leaving 13 bases between the germline ends. Per the germline V gene, CDR1 is LNHDA and CDR2 is SQIVND (reference sequence). The CDR3 consists of 13 residues. CDR3 in amino acids: CASSPEGWDGYTF. CDR3 bases: TGTGCCAGTAGTCCCGAGGGGTGGGATGGCTACACCTTC.

This sequence joins TRBV28 and TRBJ1-5, with 8 bases aligning to TRBD1. This CDR3 region has 15 residues. V lost 8 bases, J lost 2 bases, and 8 bases stayed unmatched. In germline, CDR1 is MDHEN, CDR2 SYDVKM. The CDR3 is CASGRQGSGNQPQHF. The CDR3 nucleotides are TGTGCCAGCGGAAGACAGGGGAGTGGCAATCAGCCCCAGCATTTT.

This clonotype showed up many times. This chain uses TRBV5-1 with TRBJ1-4; 10 bases map to TRBD1. Per the germline V gene, CDR1 is SGHRS and CDR2 is YFSETQ. The trim removed 5 bases at V and 8 bases at J, leaving 6 bases unmatched. CDR3 size: 14 residues. The DNA for the CDR3 is TGCGCCAGCAGTTCGGGACAGGGGAACGAAAAACTGTTTTTT. Its translation is CASSSGQGNEKLFF. Full variable domain (rest looked up from reference TRBV5-1 and TRBJ1-4): KAGVTQTPRYLIKTRGQQVTLSCSPISGHRSVSWYQQTPGQGLQFLFEYFSETQRNKGNFPGRFSGRQFSNSRSEMNVSTLELGDSALYLCASSSGQGNEKLFFGSGTQLSVL.

This clonotype was observed many times. V and J are TRBV7-9 and TRBJ2-1; D not resolved. Trimming removed 0 bases at V and 5 bases at J, with 11 bases between. The CDR3 loop spans 15 amino acids. Germline V gene lookup returns CDR1 SEHNR and CDR2 FQNEAQ (reference sequence). The CDR3 nucleotides read TGTGCCAGCAGCTTAGCTAGCCTTTCCAACAATGAGCAGTTCTTC. Translating it yields CASSLASLSNNEQFF.

This clonotype was detected ten times or more. The CDR3 spells CASSTRTGSYGNTIYF. In nucleotides, the CDR3 is TGTGCCAGCAGTACGAGGACAGGTTCTTACGGAAACACCATATATTTT. This rearrangement joins TRBV12-3 or TRBV12-4 to TRBJ1-3; 7 bases fit TRBD1. V dropped 5 bases and J dropped 4; count of bases not matched to a gene: 11. This CDR3 spans 16 amino acids.

This clonotype was counted ten times or more. The chain is built from TRBV7-2 and TRBJ1-1; a possible D gene is TRBD1 (5 bases). V was trimmed by 2 bases and J by 5 bases, leaving 9 bases between them. CDR3 length: 13 residues. Germline values: CDR1 SGHTA, CDR2 FQGNSA. CDR3 sequence: CASSLQGTTEAFF. CDR3 coding DNA: TGTGCCAGCAGCTTACAGGGTACGACTGAAGCTTTCTTT.

CDR3 loop: CASTLGGASTDTQYF. The CDR3 DNA sequence: TGTGCCAGCACCCTGGGCGGGGCTAGCACAGATACGCAGTATTTT. The chain joins TRBV6-1 to TRBJ2-3, with a weak D call TRBD2 (6 bases). Germline lookup yields CDR1 MNHNS and CDR2 SASEGT. V shed 7 bases and J shed 0 bases, with 14 bases lying between them. This CDR3 is built from 15 residues.

The chain uses TRBV7-8 and TRBJ1-5; D gene ambiguous. V shed 0 bases and J shed 7 bases, with 4 bases lying between them. This CDR3 comprises 12 residues. Germline loops: CDR1 SGHVS, CDR2 FQNEAQ. The CDR3 nucleotides are TGTGCCAGCAGCTTAGCAGGCCAGCCCCAGCATTTT. This translates into CASSLAGQPQHF.

This clonotype came up many times. This chain connects TRBV3-1 to TRBJ2-7; D is undetermined. The CDR3 totals 13 residues. Per germline, CDR1 LGHDT and CDR2 YNNKEL (reference sequence). The V gene lost 7 bases and the J gene lost 5 bases, with 15 bases spanning the gap. The CDR3 spells CASTHGLRDEQYF. In nucleotides, the CDR3 is TGTGCCAGCACCCACGGCCTCCGGGACGAGCAGTACTTC.

This clonotype was found many times. The gene calls are TRBV20-1 and TRBJ2-3; a weak D match, TRBD2 (6 bases). CDR1 DFQATT and CDR2 SNEGSKA come from the germline V gene (reference sequence). The CDR3 contains 17 residues. V was cut by 0 bases and J by 6 bases, with 22 bases left in between. The CDR3 DNA follows: TGCAGTGCTAGAGATCTGTGGGCAAGCGGGCAAATGGATACGCAGTATTTT. Encoded protein: CSARDLWASGQMDTQYF.

The chain carries TRBV20-1 and TRBJ2-1, with TRBD2 identical over 11 bases. Germline CDR1 and CDR2: DFQATT and SNEGSKA (reference sequence). The CDR3 runs 16 residues. The CDR3 coding sequence is TGCACCCAGGGACTAGCGGAAAGGAGCTCCTACAATGAGCAGTTCTTC. This encodes CTQGLAERSSYNEQFF.

This clonotype was detected ten times or more. This chain connects TRBV6-1 to TRBJ2-7; D is ambiguous. Germline V CDR1 and CDR2: MNHNS, SASEGT. The V end was cut by 6 bases, the J end by 0 bases, with 12 bases between. This CDR3 comprises 14 residues. CDR3 DNA sequence: TGTGCCAGCAGGCCGGGCCTCAGCTCCTACGAGCAGTACTTC. Its translation is CASRPGLSSYEQYF.